The clone carrying this TCR beta chain showed up just a few times. Antigen unknown. TCRdb recomputed calls from the reads with MiXCR, one row per CDR3 protein. The data hold a few hundred thousand distinct CDR3 sequences, with roughly 42% observed a single time. These data come from a study of T cell repertoires in cytomegalovirus infection. At the level of the study: HLA-B-restricted CMV epitopes that are well studied, plus recently identified HLA-C-restricted ones, were used by the study.

Per the germline V gene, CDR1 is SEHNR and CDR2 is FQNEAQ (reference sequence). CDR3 length: 14 residues. The V end lost 5 bases, the J end lost 0 bases, and 10 bases lay between the germline ends. Notes on the study in general: The cumulative frequency of public TCR beta families distinguished individuals who carried CMV together with the relevant HLA.

The rearrangement links TRBV7-9 to TRBJ1-1, with D possibly matching TRBD1 (5 bases). The sample was cultured PBMCs, taken from culture after CMV antigen stimulation. The clonotype originates from a human donor in good health (CMV status not recorded). Some clones in this sample may be carry-over from other donors' samples. The CDR3 nucleotides read TGTGCCAGCAGCCAGGGTCGAATGAACACTGAAGCTTTCTTT. Amino acid sequence: CASSQGRMNTEAFF.